These 22 T cell receptor beta chains were all obtained from the same sample, sequenced in a study of T cell responses to AZD1222 COVID-19 vaccine. This table comes from immunoSEQ multiplex PCR, and its TCRdb copy is limited to in-frame clones, with some not included. This sample's table has over 120,000 clones. The sequencing input was peripheral blood. The receptors were sampled from an adult in good health.

In the case of this clone: The sample has other DNA sequences that encode this CDR3 too. The gene calls are TRBV18 and TRBJ2-5; D remains ambiguous. CDR1 is KGHSH, CDR2 LQKENI, per germline. The CDR3 sequence is 12 residues long. The ends were cut back, 3 bases at V and 2 bases at J, with 4 bases in the middle. CDR3 amino acids: CASSPEQETQYF. CDR3 in DNA: TGTGCCAGCTCACCCGAACAAGAGACCCAGTACTTC.

This rearrangement joins TRBV5-8 to TRBJ1-3; no definite D call. V was pared by 2 bases and J by 2 bases, with 2 bases between. The germline V gene has CDR1 SGHTS and CDR2 YDEGEE. The CDR3 is 12 residues long. The CDR3 region has the DNA TGTGCCAGCAGCTTCCCTGGAAACACCATATATTTT. Translation gives CASSFPGNTIYF.

The rearrangement joins TRBV19 to TRBJ1-4; 7 bases agree with TRBD1. CDR3 length equals 17 residues. Germline lookup yields CDR1 LNHDA and CDR2 SQIVND (reference sequence). The junction had 17 bases not matched to a gene; V was cut back by 6 bases and J by 7 bases. The CDR3 coding sequence is TGTGCCAGTAGAGCAATTACGACAGGGTGGGACGGTGAAAAACTGTTTTTT. Amino acid sequence: CASRAITTGWDGEKLFF.

The genes are TRBV6-1 and TRBJ1-2, with 7 bases identical to TRBD1. The germline gives CDR1 MNHNS, CDR2 SASEGT. Trimming cost V 0 bases and J 4 bases; bases outside gene matches: 5. The CDR3 is made up of 15 amino acids. The CDR3: CASSEADRPSYGYTF. The CDR3 DNA sequence: TGTGCCAGCAGTGAAGCGGACAGGCCGTCCTATGGCTACACCTTC.

The V call is TRBV3-1 (or the pseudogene TRBV3-2), the J call TRBJ1-5, with unresolved D. Trimming pared 1 base from V and 3 bases from J, leaving 7 bases between. The CDR3 contains 14 residues. CDR1 is LGHDT and CDR2 is YNNKEL in the germline V gene (reference sequence). DNA for the CDR3: TGTGCCAGCAGCCAAGGGGGTAACAATCAGCCCCAGCATTTT. As protein: CASSQGGNNQPQHF.

The chain joins TRBV27 to TRBJ2-7, with a weak D call TRBD1 (6 bases). The CDR3 totals 16 residues. Germline lookup yields CDR1 MNHEY and CDR2 SMNVEV (reference sequence). The ends were cut back, 0 bases at V and 3 bases at J, with 15 bases in the middle. The CDR3 spells CASSLSIDRSRYEQYF. The CDR3, as DNA: TGTGCCAGCAGTTTATCCATAGACAGGTCTCGCTACGAGCAGTACTTC.

V is TRBV4-1 and J is TRBJ2-5, with D perhaps matching TRBD1 (6 bases). CDR1 and CDR2 (germline): MGHRA, YSYEKL. CDR3 length: 16 amino acids. V was clipped by 0 bases and J by 4 bases, with 15 bases between them. The CDR3 nucleotides read TGCGCCAGCAGCCAAGAGGGGACCCTGGGGGCAGAGACCCAGTACTTC. It specifies CASSQEGTLGAETQYF.

The chain employs TRBV6-5 and TRBJ1-1, with a possible D match to TRBD1 (5 bases). The CDR3 length is 14 residues. Germline-derived CDR1 and CDR2 are MNHEY and SVGAGI. V was trimmed by 6 bases and J by 0 bases, leaving 11 bases between them. As DNA, the CDR3 is TGTGCCAGCAGGCTGGGACGGGTGAACACTGAAGCTTTCTTT. This gives the protein CASRLGRVNTEAFF.

The chain couples TRBV6-6 to TRBJ2-7, with 9 nucleotides matching TRBD1. Germline CDR1 is MNHNY and CDR2 is SVGAGI (reference sequence). This CDR3 is built from 16 residues. The V gene end was trimmed by 0 bases and the J gene end by 5 bases; junction bases not matched to a gene: 8. The CDR3 loop is CASSYSSGTGSHEQYF. DNA of the CDR3: TGTGCCAGCAGTTACTCTTCCGGGACAGGGAGCCACGAGCAGTACTTC.

This chain links TRBV4-2 with TRBJ2-5, with TRBD2 matching 11 bases. V was clipped by 0 bases and J by 2 bases; unmatched bases: 2. The CDR3 has 16 residues. The V gene's germline CDR1 is LGHNA and CDR2 YNFKEQ. CDR3 nucleotide sequence: TGTGCCAGCAGCCAAGATTGGACTAGCGGGCAAGAGACCCAGTACTTC. Its protein is CASSQDWTSGQETQYF.

The rearrangement joins TRBV2 to TRBJ2-3; D not resolved. Trimming removed 3 bases from V and 2 bases from J, with 12 bases in between. CDR3 length: 15 amino acids. The germline CDR1 and CDR2 sequences are SNHLY and FYNNEI. DNA of the CDR3: TGTGCCAGCAGTGATCGGGCCGTCCTCACAGATACGCAGTATTTT. Protein product: CASSDRAVLTDTQYF. The full variable domain, in which reference TRBV2 and TRBJ2-3 provide the parts outside the CDR3, is EPEVTQTPSHQVTQMGQEVILRCVPISNHLYFYWYRQILGQKVEFLVSFYNNEISEKSEIFDDQFSVERPDGSNFTLKIRSTKLEDSAMYFCASSDRAVLTDTQYFGPGTRLTVL.

The rearrangement uses TRBV11-3 and TRBJ2-1; 8 bases are a match to TRBD2. Germline V CDR1 and CDR2: SGHNT, YENEEA. The CDR3 length is 16 residues. The J segment lost 3 bases and the V segment lost 5 bases, leaving 9 bases of the junction unmatched. The CDR3 protein is CASSGPGGPNYNEQFF. As DNA, the CDR3 is TGTGCCAGCAGCGGTCCGGGGGGGCCAAACTACAATGAGCAGTTCTTC. Based on the CDR3 plus reference TRBV11-3 and TRBJ2-1, the full variable domain is EAGVVQSPRYKIIEKKQPVAFWCNPISGHNTLYWYLQNLGQGPELLIRYENEEAVDDSQLPKDRFSAERLKGVDSTLKIQPAELGDSAVYLCASSGPGGPNYNEQFFGPGTRLTVL.

Written as DNA, the CDR3 is TGTGCCAGCAGCTTGAGGGGGCGTAGCACTGAAGCTTTCTTT. This codes for CASSLRGRSTEAFF. The chain links TRBV5-4 to TRBJ1-1; 7 positions match TRBD1. CDR1 is SGHNT, CDR2 YYREEE, per germline (reference sequence). The CDR3 consists of 14 residues. J gave up 4 bases and V 1 base, and 4 bases lay outside the gene matches.

V and J are TRBV18 and TRBJ2-5; TRBD2 aligns across 12 bases. Trimming took 3 bases from V and 5 from J; bases not matched to a gene: 4. The V gene's germline CDR1 is KGHSH and CDR2 LQKENI. This CDR3 is built from 15 residues. The CDR3, as DNA: TGTGCCAGCTCACCGACTAGCGGGGGCTGGGAGACCCAGTACTTC. This translates into CASSPTSGGWETQYF.

V gene TRBV30 combines with J gene TRBJ1-5; the D is unclear. V was trimmed by 3 bases and J by 4 bases, leaving 13 bases between them. The CDR3 extends over 14 amino acids. Germline V CDR1 and CDR2: GTSNPN, SVGIG (reference sequence). The CDR3 spells CAWSKFRGNQPQHF. In DNA form, the CDR3 reads TGTGCCTGGAGCAAATTTAGAGGGAATCAGCCCCAGCATTTT.

The genes are TRBV20-1 and TRBJ2-5; D unresolved. Trimming took 3 bases from V and 5 from J, leaving 7 bases between them. There are 11 residues in the CDR3. Germline CDR1 DFQATT, CDR2 SNEGSKA (reference sequence). The DNA for the CDR3 is TGCAGTGCTAGTCGTTCGGAGACCCAGTACTTC. Amino acids: CSASRSETQYF.

This sequence joins TRBV5-1 and TRBJ1-2; the D is unclear. The CDR3 loop spans 14 amino acids. In germline, CDR1 is SGHRS, CDR2 YFSETQ. V was shortened by 4 bases and J by 8 bases, with 18 bases between the two germline ends. In DNA form, the CDR3 reads TGCGCCAGCAGCGGCCCCGGGGAGAGTTGGGGCTACACCTTC. This encodes CASSGPGESWGYTF.

CDR3 nucleotide sequence: TGTGCCAGCACCCAAACTAGCGGAGGTGTTCTCTACAATGAGCAGTTCTTC. Protein sequence: CASTQTSGGVLYNEQFF. The V gene is TRBV7-9, the J gene TRBJ2-1; TRBD2 matches 8 bases. Germline trimming cut 7 bases from V and 3 bases from J; bases unmatched to any gene: 14. Germline values: CDR1 SEHNR, CDR2 FQNEAQ (reference sequence). The CDR3 consists of 17 residues.

The gene calls are TRBV5-4 and TRBJ2-2; 8 bases are a match to TRBD2. J gave up 7 bases and V 3 bases, and 8 bases lay outside the gene matches. Germline V gene data show CDR1 as SGHNT and CDR2 as YYREEE (reference sequence). This CDR3 is built from 15 residues. CDR3 loop: CASSSSGGNVGELFF. The DNA of the CDR3 is TGTGCCAGCAGCTCCAGCGGGGGAAATGTCGGGGAGCTGTTTTTT.

The J gene is TRBJ2-1, the V gene TRBV3-1 (or the pseudogene TRBV3-2); D not certain. CDR3 length equals 16 residues. Germline CDR1 and CDR2: LGHDT and YNNKEL (reference sequence). The V and J ends lost 4 bases and 2 bases respectively, with 15 bases between them. In DNA, the CDR3 is TGTGCCAGCAGCCCCCGGTTTGTCAGCGCCTACAATGAGCAGTTCTTC. It is translated as CASSPRFVSAYNEQFF.

The chain joins TRBV7-9 to TRBJ2-5; 8 bases agree with TRBD2. V was clipped by 0 bases and J by 5 bases; unmatched bases: 5. Germline CDR1 reads SEHNR; CDR2 reads FQNEAQ (reference sequence). This CDR3 is built from 15 residues. CDR3 in DNA: TGTGCCAGCAGCTTAGCGCTAGCGGGTGGGGAGACCCAGTACTTC. As protein: CASSLALAGGETQYF.

This chain links TRBV19 with TRBJ2-1, with 13 bases that match TRBD2. V trimming: 8 bases; J trimming: 9 bases; junction bases outside the gene matches: 7. This CDR3 is built from 14 residues. From germline, CDR1 is LNHDA and CDR2 SQIVND (reference sequence). The CDR3 DNA reads TGTGCCAGTCAACTAGCGGGGGGGCCGAGTGAGCAGTTCTTC. It encodes CASQLAGGPSEQFF.